The clone carrying this T cell receptor beta chain occurred a few times. This entry is derived from a study of blood T cell repertoires in COVID-19. Whole-study context: There were acute and convalescent COVID-19 samples, and they came from the United States, Italy and Spain. T cells, B-cell-depleted T cells, or PBMCs provided the cDNA or gDNA that served as material.

In the authors' methods: Amplification of reference gene primers provided the estimated nucleated cell counts. TCRdb's table, derived via immunoSEQ multiplex PCR, lists solely in-frame clones and lacks some. V and J calls plus clone size are reproduced from that table; the DNA served to infer D and trimming. This repertoire shows about 230,000 clones, approximately 80% found once; its top ten account for around 7.2%. Per germline, CDR1 SEHNR and CDR2 FQNEAQ (reference sequence). V was trimmed by 2 bases and J by 0 bases, leaving 14 bases between them. The CDR3 is made up of 16 amino acids. V and J are TRBV7-9 and TRBJ2-7; no definite D call. The sample taken for sequencing was peripheral blood. This clonotype originated in a woman aged 45-65 years with acute or convalescent COVID-19. The CDR3 is CASSLFSIRSSYEQYF. The CDR3 coding sequence is TGTGCCAGCAGCTTATTCTCCATACGGAGCTCCTACGAGCAGTACTTC.